The text below deals with one T cell receptor (beta chain). Its binding antigen is unknown. The junction departs from the called germline gene at one end, perhaps through a read error. The CDR3 measures 16 amino acids from cysteine to phenylalanine. The read is trimmed to its CDR3 DNA, 48 bases read in frame from base 1. CDR1 and CDR2 are drawn from the germline V gene (reference sequence): MNHEY, SMNVEV. The entry originates in a study of cytotoxic CD8 clonotypes in ibrutinib-treated CLL (dated by TCRdb to the early 2020s). At the level of the whole study: The cohort included around 15 treatment-naive and approximately eleven relapsed/refractory patients; around 18 were IGHV unmutated. Partial responses were observed in 24 patients and complete responses in 2; after a median follow-up of around 64 months, remission was maintained in around 14 patients and progression was observed in about twelve. Response samples were obtained after a median of around eleven months of treatment, with a range of roughly 6 to 40 months. On average, each sample had approximately 250,000 productive templates and under 95,000 productive rearrangements. Longitudinal samples were obtainable from about 30% of the roughly 90 participants in the trial. Cryopreserved peripheral blood mononuclear cells were obtained before treatment, at response, and at either sustained remission or disease progression. Every remission and progressive disease sample was obtained while ibrutinib was still being received by the patients.

The time point label, as the study defines it: 24 months on ibrutinib. For TCR beta library preparation, 2 to 2.5 micrograms of genomic DNA were isolated from cryopreserved PBMCs. High-throughput TCR beta sequencing was performed on longitudinal blood samples from CLL patients receiving ibrutinib monotherapy. The patients were enrolled in a single-center, open-label phase 2 trial of ibrutinib monotherapy. Paper-wide results and their limitations: Public clonotypes were found to be uncommon and were observed to contract or remain stable during treatment; the increase in clonality was shown to reflect expansion of private clonotypes at ibrutinib response. Sampling times were not matched between patients in sustained remission and patients whose disease was progressing, and lymph node repertoires were not examined. At ibrutinib response clonality went up, during sustained remission it held steady, and at progression it dropped back toward baseline. Baseline clonality exceeded that of age-matched healthy donors and correlated strongly with circulating CD8+ T-cell counts.

On a MiSeq, deep resolution sequencing aimed for a depth between 1 in 1 million and 1 in 200,000 T cells, with each clonotype covered approximately 9.2x on average. The immunoSEQ hsTCRB Kit was used to generate TCR beta libraries. Regarding the original processing steps: Data were analyzed with ImmunoSEQ Data Assistant and ImmunoSEQ Analyzer, with V, D and J genes assigned per IMGT definitions. Clonality, which ranges from 0 to 1, was calculated as one minus the normalized Shannon entropy of productive rearrangement frequencies. Public clonotype analysis was restricted to overrepresented clonotypes comprising at least 0.05% of each patient's repertoire. Repertoires from roughly 13 age-matched healthy donors in immuneACCESS were used as clonality controls. The immuneACCESS repertoire file appears here via TCRdb, limited to in-frame rearrangements. These files lack a portion of the clones; in checked studies, under half of the deficit traces to unresolved V genes, and the cause of the others is not known. V and J calls plus clone size are reproduced from that table; the DNA served to infer D and trimming. The sample table holds roughly 170,000 clones, of which approximately 80% were seen once. The ten biggest clones cover around 4.5% of the sample.

The sequencing used PBMCs, collected after 24 months of ibrutinib treatment. Recombination connected TRBV27 to TRBJ2-3, and possibly TRBD2, on 5 matching bases. The origin of this receptor is a human donor with chronic lymphocytic leukemia. The CDR3 region: CASRLSGSTVYYTQYF. DNA sequence: TGTGCCAGCAGGTTATCGGGGTCTACCGTATATTATACGCAGTATTTT.